These 4 T cell receptor beta chains came from one sample sequenced in a study of T cells in severe cutaneous drug reactions (dated 2019 in TCRdb). Sequenced donors were patients with carbamazepine-induced Stevens-Johnson syndrome or toxic epidermal necrolysis (CBZ-SJS/TEN). The sequencer was an Illumina MiSeq. For both bulk and single-cell sequencing, libraries were prepared with the iRepertoire multiplex PCR system and TCR subtype-specific primers. Reprocessed by TCRdb, the reads give a single entry per CDR3 protein sequence, without DNA. This sample's listing comprises over 20,000 distinct CDR3 sequences. 6.5% to 8% of the sample is in the top ten clones. The sequenced sample was PBMCs. The receptors here all came from a human donor with toxic epidermal necrolysis, a severe cutaneous drug reaction.

The chain carries TRBV5-1 and TRBJ1-2. The CDR3 has 13 amino acids. CDR1 is SGHRS and CDR2 is YFSETQ in the germline V gene. The CDR3 loop is CASSSRTEYGYTF. The variable domain in full, with the rest retrieved from reference TRBV5-1 and TRBJ1-2, is KAGVTQTPRYLIKTRGQQVTLSCSPISGHRSVSWYQQTPGQGLQFLFEYFSETQRNKGNFPGRFSGRQFSNSRSEMNVSTLELGDSALYLCASSSRTEYGYTFGSGTRLTVV.

This clonotype is classed as medium-sized (0.01 to 0.1%) by frequency. The gene calls are TRBV30 and TRBJ2-3; there is no DNA to check the TCRdb D call of TRBD2. Germline V gives CDR1 GTSNPN, CDR2 SVGIG (reference sequence). The CDR3 runs 18 residues. CDR3 sequence reads: CAWSGIPVAGENTDTQYF.

V is TRBV4-3 and J is TRBJ2-1; TCRdb's D call, TRBD2, is unchecked because there is no DNA. The CDR3 runs to 17 residues. The germline CDR1 and CDR2 sequences are LGHNA and YSLEER. The CDR3: CASSQDTAGASYNEQFF.

The chain uses TRBV6-2 or TRBV6-3 and TRBJ2-3; the D call from TCRdb, TRBD1, cannot be confirmed without DNA. The germline V gene has CDR1 MNHEY and CDR2 SVGEGT. This CDR3 spans 17 amino acids. The CDR3: CATLRDRGAGRTDTQYF.